Shown below are 13 T cell receptor beta chains from a single sample sequenced in a study of preoperative IRX-2 immunotherapy in early breast cancer (dated by TCRdb to 2018 to 2020). This specimen's treatment or condition label, interpreted: preoperative locoregional IRX-2 cytokine immunotherapy. Library construction relied on the immunoSEQ multiplex PCR assay. Sourced from immuneACCESS, this table was stored by TCRdb with only in-frame sequences that have V and J called. A share of the clones is absent; for the studies checked, an unresolved V gene accounts for under half, and the remainder has no known explanation. The sample yields tens of thousands of clones; about four fifths were counted once. The ten largest clones take up 1.5% of the sample. The specimen was lymph node tissue, collected after IRX-2 immunotherapy. All receptors come from a human donor with breast cancer.

The chain employs TRBV11-3 and TRBJ1-6; no definite D call. The CDR3 is 14 residues long. V dropped 5 bases and J dropped 3 bases, with 8 bases sitting between them. CDR1 and CDR2 (germline): SGHNT, YENEEA. The CDR3 nucleotides read TGTGCCAGCAGCAAGACAATCTATAATTCACCCCTCCACTTT. Its protein is CASSKTIYNSPLHF.

This clone was observed once. V gene TRBV23-1 combines with J gene TRBJ2-7; 7 bases match TRBD1. TRBV23-1 is an ORF, and what it does is uncertain. CDR3 length equals 15 residues. V dropped 6 bases and J dropped 2; count of bases not matched to a gene: 10. The chain's CDR3 is CASSGSHRGTYEQYF. The CDR3 region has the DNA TGCGCCAGCAGCGGGTCCCACAGGGGAACCTACGAGCAGTACTTC.

The chain combines TRBV6-8 with TRBJ2-1; no reliable D call. Germline V gives CDR1 MNHGY, CDR2 SAAAGT. Trimming took 4 bases from V and 7 from J, leaving 11 bases between them. CDR3 size: 13 residues. CDR3 amino acids: CASSFYLNNEQFF. The CDR3 DNA is TGTGCCAGCAGTTTTTACCTTAATAATGAGCAGTTCTTC.

The V call is TRBV30, the J call TRBJ2-3, with D unresolved. Germline CDR1 is GTSNPN and CDR2 is SVGIG (reference sequence). V shed 4 bases and J shed 1 base, with 12 bases lying between them. The CDR3 covers 14 residues. The CDR3 loop reads CAWTSASRTDTQYF. The CDR3 coding sequence is TGTGCCTGGACCTCTGCTTCGCGCACAGATACGCAGTATTTT.

J is TRBJ2-7 and V is TRBV30; D is perhaps TRBD1 or TRBD2 (5 bases each). V shed 7 bases and J shed 5 bases, with 15 bases lying between them. Germline CDR1 GTSNPN, CDR2 SVGIG (reference sequence). The CDR3 is made up of 12 amino acids. The CDR3: CALGPGSNEQYF. The CDR3 DNA is TGTGCCTTGGGACCAGGGAGCAACGAGCAGTACTTC.

This clone has just a few counts. The chain is built from TRBV18 and TRBJ1-1, with D perhaps matching TRBD1 (5 bases). Trimming took off 4 bases at V and 0 bases at J, with 9 bases between the two ends. The CDR3 totals 14 residues. Per the germline V gene, CDR1 is KGHSH and CDR2 is LQKENI. This CDR3 reads CASSLRGLNTEAFF. The DNA of the CDR3 is TGTGCCAGCTCACTGAGGGGTCTGAACACTGAAGCTTTCTTT.

The chain is built from TRBV28 and TRBJ2-1; D ambiguous. The CDR3 extends over 15 amino acids. The germline gives CDR1 MDHEN, CDR2 SYDVKM. With 8 bases removed from V and 0 bases from J, the gap between germline ends came to 14 bases. The CDR3 sequence: CASVPLVSSYNEQFF. The DNA of the CDR3 is TGTGCCAGCGTTCCCCTGGTCAGCTCCTACAATGAGCAGTTCTTC.

This clone was counted a single time. The rearrangement joins TRBV28 to TRBJ2-3; TRBD1 might be the D (6 bases). Trimming removed 5 bases at V and 15 bases at J, with 21 bases between. The CDR3 runs to 13 residues. Germline-derived CDR1 and CDR2 are MDHEN and SYDVKM. The CDR3 DNA follows: TGTGCCAGCAGTCTGCCGGGACAAGCGGAACAATATTTT. As protein: CASSLPGQAEQYF.

This chain connects TRBV6-8 to TRBJ2-6, with 8 positions matching TRBD2. With 2 bases clipped from V and 4 bases from J, the junction kept 13 bases outside the gene matches. Germline V gene data show CDR1 as MNHGY and CDR2 as SAAAGT. This CDR3 has 19 amino acids. CDR3 coding DNA: TGTGCCAGCAGTTACCCCCTGTCGGGGGGGCCGGTAGGGGCCAACGTCCTGACTTTC. This codes for CASSYPLSGGPVGANVLTF.

The genes are TRBV19 and TRBJ1-2; TRBD1 matches 7 bases. This CDR3 is built from 15 residues. The V gene end was trimmed by 4 bases and the J gene end by 4 bases; junction bases not matched to a gene: 9. Germline V gene lookup returns CDR1 LNHDA and CDR2 SQIVND (reference sequence). CDR3 bases: TGTGCCAGTAGTAACCCACAGGGGAGGGGCTATGGCTACACCTTC. The encoded protein is CASSNPQGRGYGYTF.

The rearrangement links TRBV19 to TRBJ2-7; D may be TRBD1 (7 bases). The V and J ends lost 3 bases and 4 bases respectively, with 16 bases between them. The CDR3 has 15 amino acids. The germline V gene encodes CDR1 LNHDA and CDR2 SQIVND (reference sequence). In DNA, the CDR3 is TGTGCCAGTAGTATCAGGGGGACTCCCTCTTACGAGCAGTACTTC. This translates into CASSIRGTPSYEQYF. Using reference TRBV19 and TRBJ2-7 for the parts outside the CDR3, the full variable domain is DGGITQSPKYLFRKEGQNVTLSCEQNLNHDAMYWYRQDPGQGLRLIYYSQIVNDFQKGDIAEGYSVSREKKESFPLTVTSAQKNPTAFYLCASSIRGTPSYEQYFGPGTRLTVT.

The V and J genes are TRBV5-1 and TRBJ2-3, with 7 bases identical to TRBD2. CDR1 and CDR2 (germline): SGHRS, YFSETQ. The CDR3 contains 14 residues. The V gene end was trimmed by 5 bases and the J gene end by 4 bases; junction bases not matched to a gene: 7. In DNA form, the CDR3 reads TGCGCCAGCAGTGGGGGGGGTCCACCAGATACGCAGTATTTT. The encoded protein is CASSGGGPPDTQYF. The variable domain in full, completed from reference TRBV5-1 and TRBJ2-3, reads KAGVTQTPRYLIKTRGQQVTLSCSPISGHRSVSWYQQTPGQGLQFLFEYFSETQRNKGNFPGRFSGRQFSNSRSEMNVSTLELGDSALYLCASSGGGPPDTQYFGPGTRLTVL.

The chain links TRBV7-8 to TRBJ2-1, with TRBD2 identical over 9 bases. CDR3 length: 15 amino acids. The V gene end was trimmed by 3 bases and the J gene end by 2 bases; junction bases not matched to a gene: 2. CDR1 and CDR2 from the germline V gene are SGHVS and FQNEAQ. The CDR3 reads CASSLSGGPYNEQFF. The CDR3 bases are TGTGCCAGCAGCTTGAGCGGGGGGCCCTACAATGAGCAGTTCTTC.